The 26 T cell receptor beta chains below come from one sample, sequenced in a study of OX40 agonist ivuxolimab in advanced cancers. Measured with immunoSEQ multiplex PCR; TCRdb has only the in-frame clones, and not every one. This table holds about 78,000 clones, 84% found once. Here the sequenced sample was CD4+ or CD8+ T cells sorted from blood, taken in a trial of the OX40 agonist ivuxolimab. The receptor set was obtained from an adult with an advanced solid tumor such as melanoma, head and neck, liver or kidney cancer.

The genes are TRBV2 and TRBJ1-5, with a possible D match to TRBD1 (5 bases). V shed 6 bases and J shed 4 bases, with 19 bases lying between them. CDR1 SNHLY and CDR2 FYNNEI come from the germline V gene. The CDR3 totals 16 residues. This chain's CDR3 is CASRGNNGAGNQPQHF. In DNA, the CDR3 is TGTGCCAGCAGGGGTAATAATGGGGCAGGGAATCAGCCCCAGCATTTT.

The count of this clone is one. The CDR3 spells CASSETEHQPQHF. The CDR3, as DNA: TGTGCCAGCAGCGAGACGGAACATCAGCCCCAGCATTTT. The chain recombines TRBV7-2 with TRBJ1-5, with no clear D. This CDR3 is 13 amino acids long. Trimming pared 5 bases from V and 5 bases from J, leaving 10 bases between. The germline gives CDR1 SGHTA, CDR2 FQGNSA.

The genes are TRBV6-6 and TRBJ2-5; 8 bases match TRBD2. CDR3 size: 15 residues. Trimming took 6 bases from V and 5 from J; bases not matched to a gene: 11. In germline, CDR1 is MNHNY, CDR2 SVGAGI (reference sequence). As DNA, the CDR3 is TGTGCCAGCAGCTCGGGACTAGGGGCGTCGGAGACCCAGTACTTC. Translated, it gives CASSSGLGASETQYF.

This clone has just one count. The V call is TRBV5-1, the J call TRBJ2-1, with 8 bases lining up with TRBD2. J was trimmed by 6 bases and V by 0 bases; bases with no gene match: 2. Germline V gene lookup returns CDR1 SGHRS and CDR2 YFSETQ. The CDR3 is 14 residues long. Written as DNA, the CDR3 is TGCGCCAGCAGCTTGGTTCTAGCGGGCAATGAGCAGTTCTTC. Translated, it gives CASSLVLAGNEQFF.

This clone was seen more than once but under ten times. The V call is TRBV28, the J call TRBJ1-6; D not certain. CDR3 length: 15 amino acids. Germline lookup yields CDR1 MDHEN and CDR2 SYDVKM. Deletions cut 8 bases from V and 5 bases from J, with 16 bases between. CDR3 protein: CASGYSKLNNSPLHF. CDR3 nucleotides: TGTGCCAGCGGATACTCTAAGTTGAATAATTCACCCCTCCACTTT.

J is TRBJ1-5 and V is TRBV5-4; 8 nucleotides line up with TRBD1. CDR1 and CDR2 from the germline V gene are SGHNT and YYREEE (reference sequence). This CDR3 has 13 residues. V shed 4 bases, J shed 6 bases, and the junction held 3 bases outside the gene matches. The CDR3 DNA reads TGTGCCAGCAGCGGACAGGGACCTCAGCCCCAGCATTTT. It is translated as CASSGQGPQPQHF.

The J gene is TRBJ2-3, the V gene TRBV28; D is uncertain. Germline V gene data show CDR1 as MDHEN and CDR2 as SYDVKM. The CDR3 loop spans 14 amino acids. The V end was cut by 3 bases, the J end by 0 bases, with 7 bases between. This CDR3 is CASSFMQSTDTQYF. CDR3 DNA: TGTGCCAGCAGTTTTATGCAGAGCACAGATACGCAGTATTTT.

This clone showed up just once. The CDR3 bases are TGTGCCAGTAGCCTTTTAACTGGGACAGTGACCGGGGAGCTGTTTTTT. It is translated as CASSLLTGTVTGELFF. The chain is built from TRBV19 and TRBJ2-2, with 7 positions matching TRBD1. The CDR3 is 16 amino acids. Per the germline V gene, CDR1 is LNHDA and CDR2 is SQIVND (reference sequence). The trim removed 6 bases at V and 5 bases at J, leaving 12 bases unmatched. The entire variable domain, with the rest obtained from reference TRBV19 and TRBJ2-2, is as follows: DGGITQSPKYLFRKEGQNVTLSCEQNLNHDAMYWYRQDPGQGLRLIYYSQIVNDFQKGDIAEGYSVSREKKESFPLTVTSAQKNPTAFYLCASSLLTGTVTGELFFGEGSRLTVL.

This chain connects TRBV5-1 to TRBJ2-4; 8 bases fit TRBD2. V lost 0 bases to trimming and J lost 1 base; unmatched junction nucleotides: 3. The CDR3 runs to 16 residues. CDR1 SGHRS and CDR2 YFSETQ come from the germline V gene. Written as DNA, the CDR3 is TGCGCCAGCAGCTTGGATTTAGCGGGGGCCAAAAACATTCAGTACTTC. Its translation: CASSLDLAGAKNIQYF.

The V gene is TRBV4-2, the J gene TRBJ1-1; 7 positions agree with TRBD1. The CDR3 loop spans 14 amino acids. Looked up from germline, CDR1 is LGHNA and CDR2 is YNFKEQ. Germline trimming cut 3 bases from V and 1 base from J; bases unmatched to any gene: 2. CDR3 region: CASSHRTGNTEAFF. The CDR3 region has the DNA TGTGCCAGCAGCCATAGGACAGGGAACACTGAAGCTTTCTTT.

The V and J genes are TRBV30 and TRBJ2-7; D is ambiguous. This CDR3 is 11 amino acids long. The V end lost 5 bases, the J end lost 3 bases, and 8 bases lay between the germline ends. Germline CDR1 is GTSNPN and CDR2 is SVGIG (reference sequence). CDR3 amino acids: CAWDKNYEQYF. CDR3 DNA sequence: TGTGCCTGGGATAAGAACTACGAGCAGTACTTC.

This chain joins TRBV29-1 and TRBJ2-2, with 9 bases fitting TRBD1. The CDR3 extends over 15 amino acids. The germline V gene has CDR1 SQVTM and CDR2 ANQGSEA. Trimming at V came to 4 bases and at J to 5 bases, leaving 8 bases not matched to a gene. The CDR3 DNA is TGCAGCGTTGTTCTCGGGACAGGGTTTACCGGGGAGCTGTTTTTT. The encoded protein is CSVVLGTGFTGELFF.

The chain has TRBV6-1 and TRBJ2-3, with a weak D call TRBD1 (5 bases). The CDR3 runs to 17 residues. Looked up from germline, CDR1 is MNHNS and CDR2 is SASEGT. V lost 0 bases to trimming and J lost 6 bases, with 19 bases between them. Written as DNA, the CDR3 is TGTGCCAGCAGTGAAGCGCTTCCAGGGTTCCCCCCGGATACGCAGTATTTT. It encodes CASSEALPGFPPDTQYF.

The CDR3 loop is CASSYSSSGGTDTQYF. The CDR3 nucleotides are TGTGCCAGCAGTTACTCGTCTAGCGGGGGGACAGATACGCAGTATTTT. The chain links TRBV6-5 to TRBJ2-3; 11 nucleotides match TRBD2. The J segment lost 3 bases and the V segment lost 0 bases, leaving 2 bases of the junction unmatched. CDR3 length: 16 amino acids. The germline CDR1 and CDR2 sequences are MNHEY and SVGAGI.

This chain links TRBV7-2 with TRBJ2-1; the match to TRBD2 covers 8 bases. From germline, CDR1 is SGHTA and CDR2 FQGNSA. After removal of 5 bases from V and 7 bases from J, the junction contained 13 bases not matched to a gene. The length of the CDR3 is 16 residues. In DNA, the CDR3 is TGTGCCAGCAGCCGGAGGGGGACTAGGTATGGGAATGAGCAGTTCTTC. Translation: CASSRRGTRYGNEQFF. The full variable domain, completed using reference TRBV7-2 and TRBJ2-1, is GAGVSQSPSNKVTEKGKDVELRCDPISGHTALYWYRQSLGQGLEFLIYFQGNSAPDKSGLPSDRFSAERTGGSVSTLTIQRTQQEDSAVYLCASSRRGTRYGNEQFFGPGTRLTVL.

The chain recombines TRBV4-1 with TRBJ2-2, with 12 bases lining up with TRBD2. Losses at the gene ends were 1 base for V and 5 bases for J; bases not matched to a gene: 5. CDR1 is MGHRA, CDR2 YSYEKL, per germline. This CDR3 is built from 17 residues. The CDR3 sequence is CASSQGLAGGRTGELFF. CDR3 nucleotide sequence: TGCGCCAGCAGCCAAGGCCTAGCGGGGGGGCGAACCGGGGAGCTGTTTTTT.

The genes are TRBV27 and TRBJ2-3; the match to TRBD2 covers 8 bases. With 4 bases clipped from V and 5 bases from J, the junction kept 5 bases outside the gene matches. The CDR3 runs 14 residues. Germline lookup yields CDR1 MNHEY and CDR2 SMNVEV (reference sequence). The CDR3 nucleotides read TGTGCCAGCAGTTCCGGACTAGCCATAGATACGCAGTATTTT. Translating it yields CASSSGLAIDTQYF.

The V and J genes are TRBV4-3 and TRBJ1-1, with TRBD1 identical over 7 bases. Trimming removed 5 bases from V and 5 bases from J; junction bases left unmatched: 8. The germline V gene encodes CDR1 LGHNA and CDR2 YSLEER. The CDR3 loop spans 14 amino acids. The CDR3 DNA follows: TGCGCCAGCAGCGGACAGGTCGGGCAGACTGAAGCTTTCTTT. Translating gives CASSGQVGQTEAFF.

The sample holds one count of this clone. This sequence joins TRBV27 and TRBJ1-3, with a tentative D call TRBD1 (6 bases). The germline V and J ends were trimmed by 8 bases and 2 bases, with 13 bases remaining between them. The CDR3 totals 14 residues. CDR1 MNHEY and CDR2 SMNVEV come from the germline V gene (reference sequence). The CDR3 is CASGKGGTGNTIYF. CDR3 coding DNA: TGTGCCAGCGGGAAAGGGGGAACTGGAAACACCATATATTTT.

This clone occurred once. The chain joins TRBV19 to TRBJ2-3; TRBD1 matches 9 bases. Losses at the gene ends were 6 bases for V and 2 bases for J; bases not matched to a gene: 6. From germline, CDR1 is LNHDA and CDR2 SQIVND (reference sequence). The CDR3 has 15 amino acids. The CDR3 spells CASSLTGGNTDTQYF. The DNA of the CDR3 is TGTGCCAGTAGCCTGACAGGGGGAAACACAGATACGCAGTATTTT.

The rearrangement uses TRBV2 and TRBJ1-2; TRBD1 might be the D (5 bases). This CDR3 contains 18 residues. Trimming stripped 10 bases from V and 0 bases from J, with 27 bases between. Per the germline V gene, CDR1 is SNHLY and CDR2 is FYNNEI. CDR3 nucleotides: TGTGCCACTTGGTGGGGGGACGACCTAGACAGAACTAACTATGGCTACACCTTC. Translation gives CATWWGDDLDRTNYGYTF.

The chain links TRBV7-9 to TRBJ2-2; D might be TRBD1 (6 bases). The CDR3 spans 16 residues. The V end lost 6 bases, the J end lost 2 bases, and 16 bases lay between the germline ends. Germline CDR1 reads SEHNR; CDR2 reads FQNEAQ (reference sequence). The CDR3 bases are TGTGCCAGCAGTTCACGGATCAGGGGAAACACCGGGGAGCTGTTTTTT. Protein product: CASSSRIRGNTGELFF.

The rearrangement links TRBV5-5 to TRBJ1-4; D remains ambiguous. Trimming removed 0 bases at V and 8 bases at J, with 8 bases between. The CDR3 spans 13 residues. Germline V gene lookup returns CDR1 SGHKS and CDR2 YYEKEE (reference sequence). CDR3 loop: CASSLASWEKLFF. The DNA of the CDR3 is TGTGCCAGCAGCTTGGCGTCTTGGGAAAAACTGTTTTTT. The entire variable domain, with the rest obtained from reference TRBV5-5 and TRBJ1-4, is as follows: DAGVTQSPTHLIKTRGQQVTLRCSPISGHKSVSWYQQVLGQGPQFIFQYYEKEERGRGNFPDRFSARQFPNYSSELNVNALLLGDSALYLCASSLASWEKLFFGSGTQLSVL.

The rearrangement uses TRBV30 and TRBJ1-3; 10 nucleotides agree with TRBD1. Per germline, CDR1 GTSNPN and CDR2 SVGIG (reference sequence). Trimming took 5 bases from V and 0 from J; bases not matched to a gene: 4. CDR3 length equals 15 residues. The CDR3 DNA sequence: TGTGCCTGGCGGACAGGGGGGTTCTCTGGAAACACCATATATTTT. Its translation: CAWRTGGFSGNTIYF.

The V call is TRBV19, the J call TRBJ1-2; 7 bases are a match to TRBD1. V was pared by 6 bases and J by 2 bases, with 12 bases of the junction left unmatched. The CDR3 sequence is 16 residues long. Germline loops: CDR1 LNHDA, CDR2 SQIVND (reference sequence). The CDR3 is CASSRYRDSFNYGYTF. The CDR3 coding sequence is TGTGCCAGTAGCCGATACCGGGACAGCTTCAACTATGGCTACACCTTC.

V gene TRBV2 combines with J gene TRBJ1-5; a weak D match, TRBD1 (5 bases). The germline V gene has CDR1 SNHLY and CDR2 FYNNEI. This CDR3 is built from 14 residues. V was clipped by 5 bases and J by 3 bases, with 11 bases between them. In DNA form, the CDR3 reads TGTGCCAGCAGTAAGGGGAGCAACAATCAGCCCCAGCATTTT. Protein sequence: CASSKGSNNQPQHF.